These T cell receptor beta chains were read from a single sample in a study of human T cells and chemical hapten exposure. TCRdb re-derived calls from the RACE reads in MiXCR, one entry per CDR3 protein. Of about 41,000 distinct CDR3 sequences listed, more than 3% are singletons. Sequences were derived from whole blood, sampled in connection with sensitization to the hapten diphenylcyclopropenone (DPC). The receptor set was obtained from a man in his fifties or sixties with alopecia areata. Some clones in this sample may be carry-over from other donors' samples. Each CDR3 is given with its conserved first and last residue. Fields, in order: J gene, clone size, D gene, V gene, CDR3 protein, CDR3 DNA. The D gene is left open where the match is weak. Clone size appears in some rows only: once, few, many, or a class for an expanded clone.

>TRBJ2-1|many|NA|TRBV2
CASSEVVGPLAYNEQFF
TGTGCCAGCAGTGAAGTTGTCGGGCCCTTGGCCTACAATGAGCAGTTCTTC
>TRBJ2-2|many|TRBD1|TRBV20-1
CSARNGDRVRTGELFF
TGCAGTGCCCGGAACGGGGACAGGGTACGAACCGGGGAGCTGTTTTTT
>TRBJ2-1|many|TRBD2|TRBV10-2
CASRLGLAGGHNEQFF
TGCGCCAGCAGACTAGGACTAGCGGGAGGTCACAATGAGCAGTTCTTC
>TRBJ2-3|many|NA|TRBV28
CASSLSDGLDTQYF
TGTGCCAGCAGTTTATCGGACGGGCTGGATACGCAGTATTTT
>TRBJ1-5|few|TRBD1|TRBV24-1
CATSAGTVNSNQPQHF
TGTGCCACCAGTGCCGGGACAGTTAATAGCAATCAGCCCCAGCATTTT
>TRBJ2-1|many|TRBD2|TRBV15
CATSARTSGSNEQFF
TGTGCCACCAGCGCCCGGACTAGCGGGAGCAATGAGCAGTTCTTC
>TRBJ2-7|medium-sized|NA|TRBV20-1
CSAPDTGVGGEQYF
TGCAGTGCTCCAGACACAGGGGTAGGGGGGGAGCAGTACTTC
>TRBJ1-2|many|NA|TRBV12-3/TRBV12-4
CASSLADGYYGYTF
TGTGCCAGCAGTTTAGCGGACGGGTACTATGGCTACACCTTC
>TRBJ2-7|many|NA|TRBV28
CASSFGPSEGYEQYF
TGTGCCAGCAGTTTCGGGCCGTCCGAGGGCTACGAGCAGTACTTC
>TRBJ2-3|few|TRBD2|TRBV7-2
CASSLDPSGRDTQYF
TGTGCCAGCAGCCTAGACCCTAGCGGGAGAGATACGCAGTATTTT
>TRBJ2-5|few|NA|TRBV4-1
CASSQEAPPQETQYF
TGCGCCAGCAGCCAAGAGGCTCCACCTCAAGAGACCCAGTACTTC
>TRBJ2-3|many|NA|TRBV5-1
CASSLGGGPDTQYF
TGCGCCAGCAGCTTGGGGGGAGGACCAGATACGCAGTATTTT
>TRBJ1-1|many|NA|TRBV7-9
CASSRISGGNTEAFF
TGTGCCAGCAGTCGAATCTCCGGGGGGAACACTGAAGCTTTCTTT
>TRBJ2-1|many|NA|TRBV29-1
CSDPTVVERNEQFF
TGCAGCGACCCGACTGTGGTGGAGCGGAATGAGCAGTTCTTC
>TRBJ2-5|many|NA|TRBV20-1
CSARDGSRVLETQYF
TGCAGTGCTAGAGATGGGTCAAGGGTTCTCGAGACCCAGTACTTC
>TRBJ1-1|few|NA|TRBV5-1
CASSFGLGPPDTEAFF
TGCGCCAGCAGCTTTGGATTAGGGCCCCCGGACACTGAAGCTTTCTTT
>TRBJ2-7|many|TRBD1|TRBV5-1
CASSITTGSYEQYF
TGCGCCAGCAGCATCACGACAGGGTCCTACGAGCAGTACTTC
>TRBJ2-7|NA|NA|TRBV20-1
CSAFVDTHYEQYF
TGCAGTGCTTTTGTGGACACTCACTACGAGCAGTACTTC
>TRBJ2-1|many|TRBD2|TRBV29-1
CSVRTSGGRRAYNEQFF
TGCAGCGTTAGGACTAGCGGGGGACGCCGCGCCTACAATGAGCAGTTCTTC
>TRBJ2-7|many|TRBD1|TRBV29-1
CSALRQGAGEQYF
TGCAGCGCACTTAGACAGGGGGCTGGAGAGCAGTACTTC
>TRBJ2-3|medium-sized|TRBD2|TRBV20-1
CSARSGTSGYTDTQYF
TGCAGTGCTAGATCGGGGACTAGCGGTTACACAGATACGCAGTATTTT
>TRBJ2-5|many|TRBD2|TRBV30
CAWNIGLAGVVSRETQYF
TGTGCCTGGAACATCGGACTAGCGGGAGTCGTATCTAGAGAGACCCAGTACTTC